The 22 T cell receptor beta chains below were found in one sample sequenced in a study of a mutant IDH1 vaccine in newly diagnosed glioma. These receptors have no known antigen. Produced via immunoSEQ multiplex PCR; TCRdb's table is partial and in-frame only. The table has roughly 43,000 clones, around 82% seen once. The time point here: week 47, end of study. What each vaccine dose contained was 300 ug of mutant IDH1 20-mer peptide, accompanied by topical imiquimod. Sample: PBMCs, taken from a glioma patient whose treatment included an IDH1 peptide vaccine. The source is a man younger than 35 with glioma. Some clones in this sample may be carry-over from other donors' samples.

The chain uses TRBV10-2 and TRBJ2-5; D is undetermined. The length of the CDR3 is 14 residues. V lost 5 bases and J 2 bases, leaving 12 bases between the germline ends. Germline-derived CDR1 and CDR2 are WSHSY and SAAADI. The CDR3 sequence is CASSRVGKQETQYF. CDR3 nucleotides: TGCGCCAGCAGTAGGGTGGGGAAGCAAGAGACCCAGTACTTC.

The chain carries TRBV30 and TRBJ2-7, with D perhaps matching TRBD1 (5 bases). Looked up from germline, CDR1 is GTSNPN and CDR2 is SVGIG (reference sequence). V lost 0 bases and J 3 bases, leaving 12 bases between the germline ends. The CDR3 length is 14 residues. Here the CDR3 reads CAWSVGAGYYEQYF. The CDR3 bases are TGTGCCTGGAGTGTAGGGGCCGGGTACTACGAGCAGTACTTC.

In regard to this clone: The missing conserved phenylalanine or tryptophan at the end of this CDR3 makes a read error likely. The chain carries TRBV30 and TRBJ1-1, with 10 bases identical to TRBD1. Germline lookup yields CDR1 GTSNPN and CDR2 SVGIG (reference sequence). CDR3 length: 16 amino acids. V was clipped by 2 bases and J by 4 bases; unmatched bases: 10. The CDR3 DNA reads TGTGCCTGGAGTCAGAGACAGGGGGCCCTGTTCACTGAAGCTTTCTCT. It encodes CAWSQRQGALFTEAFS.

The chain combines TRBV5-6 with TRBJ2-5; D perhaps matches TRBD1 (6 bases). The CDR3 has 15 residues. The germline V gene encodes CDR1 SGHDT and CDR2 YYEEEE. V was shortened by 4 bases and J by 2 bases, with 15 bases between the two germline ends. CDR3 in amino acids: CASSRGTRSQETQYF. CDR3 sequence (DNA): TGTGCCAGCAGCAGAGGGACACGGTCACAAGAGACCCAGTACTTC.

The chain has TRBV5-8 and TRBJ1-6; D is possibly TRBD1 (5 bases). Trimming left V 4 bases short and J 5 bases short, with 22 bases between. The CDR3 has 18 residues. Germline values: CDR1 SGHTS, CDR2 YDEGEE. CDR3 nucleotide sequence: TGTGCCAGCAGCCGCCACGTCGTCAGGGACGGTCATAATTCACCCCTCCACTTT. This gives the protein CASSRHVVRDGHNSPLHF.

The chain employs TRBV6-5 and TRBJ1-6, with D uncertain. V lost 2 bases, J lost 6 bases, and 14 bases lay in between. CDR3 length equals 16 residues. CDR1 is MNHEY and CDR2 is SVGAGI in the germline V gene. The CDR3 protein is CASSYRRLSGNSPLHF. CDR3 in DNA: TGTGCCAGCAGTTACCGTCGTCTTTCGGGTAATTCACCCCTCCACTTT.

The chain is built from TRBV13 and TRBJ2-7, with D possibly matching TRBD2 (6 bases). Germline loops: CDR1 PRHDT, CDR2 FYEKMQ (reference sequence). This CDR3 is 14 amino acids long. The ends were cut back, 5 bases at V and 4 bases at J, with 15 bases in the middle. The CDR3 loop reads CASSAQGTSYEQYF. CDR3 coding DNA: TGTGCCAGCAGCGCCCAAGGGACTTCGTACGAGCAGTACTTC.

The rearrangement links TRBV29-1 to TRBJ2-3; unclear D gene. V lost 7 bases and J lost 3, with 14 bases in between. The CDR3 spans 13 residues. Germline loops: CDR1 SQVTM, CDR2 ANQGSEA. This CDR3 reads CSANVFRTDTQYF. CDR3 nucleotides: TGCAGCGCCAACGTTTTCAGGACAGATACGCAGTATTTT.

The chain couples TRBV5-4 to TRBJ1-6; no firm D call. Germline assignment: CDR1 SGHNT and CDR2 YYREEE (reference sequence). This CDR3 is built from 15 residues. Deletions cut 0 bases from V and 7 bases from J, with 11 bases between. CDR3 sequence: CASSLGVIPNSPLHF. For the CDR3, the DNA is TGTGCCAGCAGCTTGGGAGTGATCCCCAATTCACCCCTCCACTTT.

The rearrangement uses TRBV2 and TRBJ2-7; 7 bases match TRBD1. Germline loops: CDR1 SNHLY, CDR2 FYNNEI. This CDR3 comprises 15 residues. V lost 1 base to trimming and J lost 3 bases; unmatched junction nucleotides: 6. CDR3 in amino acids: CASSEGQGRYYEQYF. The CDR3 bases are TGTGCCAGCAGTGAAGGACAGGGACGGTACTACGAGCAGTACTTC.

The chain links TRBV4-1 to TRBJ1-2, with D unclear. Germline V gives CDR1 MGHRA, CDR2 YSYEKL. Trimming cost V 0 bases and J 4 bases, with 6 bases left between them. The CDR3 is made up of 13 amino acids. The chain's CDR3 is CASSQEVSYGYTF. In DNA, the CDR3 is TGCGCCAGCAGCCAAGAGGTCAGCTATGGCTACACCTTC.

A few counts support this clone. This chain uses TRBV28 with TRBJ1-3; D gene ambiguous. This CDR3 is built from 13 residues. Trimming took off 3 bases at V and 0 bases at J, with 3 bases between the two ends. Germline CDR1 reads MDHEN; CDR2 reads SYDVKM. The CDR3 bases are TGTGCCAGCAGTTTTAGCTCTGGAAACACCATATATTTT. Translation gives CASSFSSGNTIYF. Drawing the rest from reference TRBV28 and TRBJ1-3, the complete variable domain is DVKVTQSSRYLVKRTGEKVFLECVQDMDHENMFWYRQDPGLGLRLIYFSYDVKMKEKGDIPEGYSVSREKKERFSLILESASTNQTSMYLCASSFSSGNTIYFGEGSWLTVV.

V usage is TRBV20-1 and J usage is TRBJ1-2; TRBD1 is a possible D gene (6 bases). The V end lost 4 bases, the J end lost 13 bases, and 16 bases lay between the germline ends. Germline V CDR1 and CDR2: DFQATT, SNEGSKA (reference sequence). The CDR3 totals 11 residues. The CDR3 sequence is CSAKGGYRCTF. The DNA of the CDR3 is TGCAGTGCTAAGGGGGGCTATAGGTGCACCTTC.

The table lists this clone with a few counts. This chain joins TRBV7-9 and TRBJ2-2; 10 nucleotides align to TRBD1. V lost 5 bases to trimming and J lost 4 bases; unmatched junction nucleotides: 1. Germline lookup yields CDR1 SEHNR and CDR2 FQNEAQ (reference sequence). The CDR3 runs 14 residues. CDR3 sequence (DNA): TGTGCCAGCAGCCGGGACAGGGGCACCGGGGAGCTGTTTTTT. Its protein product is CASSRDRGTGELFF.

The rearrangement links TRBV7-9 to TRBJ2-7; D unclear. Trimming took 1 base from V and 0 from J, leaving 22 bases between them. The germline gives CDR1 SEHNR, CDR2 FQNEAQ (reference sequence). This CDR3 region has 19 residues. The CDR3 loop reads CASSLDVELNLALSYEQYF. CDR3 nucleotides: TGTGCCAGCAGCTTAGATGTGGAATTAAACCTGGCCCTCTCCTACGAGCAGTACTTC.

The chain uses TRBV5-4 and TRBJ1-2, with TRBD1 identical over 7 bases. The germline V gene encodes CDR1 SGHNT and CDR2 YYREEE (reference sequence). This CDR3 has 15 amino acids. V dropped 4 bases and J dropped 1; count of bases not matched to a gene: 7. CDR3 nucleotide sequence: TGTGCCAGCAGCCCCCAGGGGGTTAATAACTATGGCTACACCTTC. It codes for CASSPQGVNNYGYTF. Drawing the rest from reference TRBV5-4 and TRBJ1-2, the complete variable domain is ETGVTQSPTHLIKTRGQQVTLRCSSQSGHNTVSWYQQALGQGPQFIFQYYREEENGRGNFPPRFSGLQFPNYSSELNVNALELDDSALYLCASSPQGVNNYGYTFGSGTRLTVV.

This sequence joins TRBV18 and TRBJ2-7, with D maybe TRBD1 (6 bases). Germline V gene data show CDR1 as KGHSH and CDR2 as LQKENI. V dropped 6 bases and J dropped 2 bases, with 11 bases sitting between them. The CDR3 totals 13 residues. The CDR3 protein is CASSPTGAYEQYF. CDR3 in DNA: TGTGCCAGCTCGCCGACAGGAGCCTACGAGCAGTACTTC. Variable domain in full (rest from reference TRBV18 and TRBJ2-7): NAGVMQNPRHLVRRRGQEARLRCSPMKGHSHVYWYRQLPEEGLKFMVYLQKENIIDESGMPKERFSAEFPKEGPSILRIQQVVRGDSAAYFCASSPTGAYEQYFGPGTRLTVT.

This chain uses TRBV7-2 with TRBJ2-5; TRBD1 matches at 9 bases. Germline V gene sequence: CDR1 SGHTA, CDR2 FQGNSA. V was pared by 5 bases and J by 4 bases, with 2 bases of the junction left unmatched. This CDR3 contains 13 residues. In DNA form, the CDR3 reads TGTGCCAGCAGCCCGGACAGGGGAGAGACCCAGTACTTC. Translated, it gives CASSPDRGETQYF. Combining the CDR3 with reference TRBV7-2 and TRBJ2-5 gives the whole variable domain GAGVSQSPSNKVTEKGKDVELRCDPISGHTALYWYRQSLGQGLEFLIYFQGNSAPDKSGLPSDRFSAERTGGSVSTLTIQRTQQEDSAVYLCASSPDRGETQYFGPGTRLLVL.

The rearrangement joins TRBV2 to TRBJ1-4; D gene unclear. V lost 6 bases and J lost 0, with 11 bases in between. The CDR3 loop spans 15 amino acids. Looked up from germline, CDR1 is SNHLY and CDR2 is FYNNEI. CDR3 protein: CASRKIGATNEKLFF. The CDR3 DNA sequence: TGTGCCAGCAGGAAAATAGGTGCAACTAATGAAAAACTGTTTTTT.

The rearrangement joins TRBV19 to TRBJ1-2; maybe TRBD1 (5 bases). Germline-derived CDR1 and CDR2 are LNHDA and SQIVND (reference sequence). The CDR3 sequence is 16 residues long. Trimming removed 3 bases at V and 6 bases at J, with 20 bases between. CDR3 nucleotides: TGTGCCAGTAGTATGGGGACTGCTCAAAAAGGTGATGGCTACACCTTC. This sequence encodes CASSMGTAQKGDGYTF.

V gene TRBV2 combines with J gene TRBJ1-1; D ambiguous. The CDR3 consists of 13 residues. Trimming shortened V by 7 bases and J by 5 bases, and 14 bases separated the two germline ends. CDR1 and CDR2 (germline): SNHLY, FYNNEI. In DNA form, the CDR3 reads TGTGCCAGCACCCGATCGAGGTCAACTGAAGCTTTCTTT. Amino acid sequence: CASTRSRSTEAFF.

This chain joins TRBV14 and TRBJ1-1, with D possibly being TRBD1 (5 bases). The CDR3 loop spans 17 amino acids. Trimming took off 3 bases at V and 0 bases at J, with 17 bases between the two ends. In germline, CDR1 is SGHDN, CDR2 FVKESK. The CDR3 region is CASSQRRGGRLNTEAFF. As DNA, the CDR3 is TGTGCCAGCAGCCAGCGACGGGGCGGACGACTGAACACTGAAGCTTTCTTT.